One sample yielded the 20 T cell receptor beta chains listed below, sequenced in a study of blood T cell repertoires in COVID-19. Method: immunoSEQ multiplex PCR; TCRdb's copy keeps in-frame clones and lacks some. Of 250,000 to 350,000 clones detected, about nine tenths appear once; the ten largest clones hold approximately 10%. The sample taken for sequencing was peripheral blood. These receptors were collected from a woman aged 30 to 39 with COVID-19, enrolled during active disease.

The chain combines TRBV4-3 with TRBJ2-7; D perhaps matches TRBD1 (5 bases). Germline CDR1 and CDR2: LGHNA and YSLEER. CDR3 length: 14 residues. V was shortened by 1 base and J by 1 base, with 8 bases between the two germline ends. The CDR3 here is CASSQGGASYEQYF. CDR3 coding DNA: TGCGCCAGCAGCCAAGGGGGCGCATCCTACGAGCAGTACTTC.

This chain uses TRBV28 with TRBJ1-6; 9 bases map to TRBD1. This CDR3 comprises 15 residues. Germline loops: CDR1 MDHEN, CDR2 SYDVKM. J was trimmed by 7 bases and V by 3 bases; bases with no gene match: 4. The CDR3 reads CASSLTGGFNSPLHF. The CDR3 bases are TGTGCCAGCAGTTTGACAGGGGGTTTCAATTCACCCCTCCACTTT.

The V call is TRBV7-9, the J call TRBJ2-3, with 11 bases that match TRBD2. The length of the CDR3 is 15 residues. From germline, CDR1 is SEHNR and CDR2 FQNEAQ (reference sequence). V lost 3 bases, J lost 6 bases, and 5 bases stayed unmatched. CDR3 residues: CASSFSGRALDTQYF. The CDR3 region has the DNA TGTGCCAGCAGCTTTAGCGGGAGGGCCTTGGATACGCAGTATTTT.

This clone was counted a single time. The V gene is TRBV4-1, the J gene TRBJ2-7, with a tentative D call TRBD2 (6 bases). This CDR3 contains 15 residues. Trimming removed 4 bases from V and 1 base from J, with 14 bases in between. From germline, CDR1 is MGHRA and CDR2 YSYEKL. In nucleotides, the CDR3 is TGCGCCAGCAGCCGGATTGAGGACTATTCCTACGAGCAGTACTTC. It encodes CASSRIEDYSYEQYF.

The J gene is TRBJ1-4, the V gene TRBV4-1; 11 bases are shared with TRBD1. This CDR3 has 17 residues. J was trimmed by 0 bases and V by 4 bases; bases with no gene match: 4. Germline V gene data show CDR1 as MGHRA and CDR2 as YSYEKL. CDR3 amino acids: CASSRGQGAATNEKLFF. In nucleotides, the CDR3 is TGCGCCAGCAGCCGCGGACAGGGGGCGGCAACTAATGAAAAACTGTTTTTT.

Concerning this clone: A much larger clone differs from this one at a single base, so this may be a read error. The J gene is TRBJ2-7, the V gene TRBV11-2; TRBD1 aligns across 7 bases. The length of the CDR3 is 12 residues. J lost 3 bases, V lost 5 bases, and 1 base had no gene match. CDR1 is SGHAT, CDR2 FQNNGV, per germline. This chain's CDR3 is CASSRDSYEQYF. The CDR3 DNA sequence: TGTGCCAGCAGCCGGGACAGCTACGAGCAGTACTTC. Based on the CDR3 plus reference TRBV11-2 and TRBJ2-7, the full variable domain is EAGVAQSPRYKIIEKRQSVAFWCNPISGHATLYWYQQILGQGPKLLIQFQNNGVVDDSQLPKDRFSAERLKGVDSTLKIQPAKLEDSAVYLCASSRDSYEQYFGPGTRLTVT.

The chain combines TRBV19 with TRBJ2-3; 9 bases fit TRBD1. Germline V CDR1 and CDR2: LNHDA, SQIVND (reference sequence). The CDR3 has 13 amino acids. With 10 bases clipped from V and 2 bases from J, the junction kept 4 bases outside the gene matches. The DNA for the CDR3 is TGTGCCACCAGGGACAGGGTCACAGATACGCAGTATTTT. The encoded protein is CATRDRVTDTQYF.

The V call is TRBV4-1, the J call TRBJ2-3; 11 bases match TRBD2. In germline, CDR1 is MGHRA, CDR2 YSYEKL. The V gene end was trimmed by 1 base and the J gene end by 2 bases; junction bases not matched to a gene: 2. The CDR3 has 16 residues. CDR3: CASSQVAGGDTDTQYF. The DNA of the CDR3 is TGCGCCAGCAGCCAAGTAGCGGGAGGGGACACAGATACGCAGTATTTT.

The CDR3 coding sequence is TGTGCCAGCAGCAGTCTCCGGGATTCACCCCTCCACTTT. It yields the protein CASSSLRDSPLHF. The rearrangement uses TRBV5-5 and TRBJ1-6; D is ambiguous. Looked up from germline, CDR1 is SGHKS and CDR2 is YYEKEE (reference sequence). This CDR3 contains 13 residues. Trimming removed 4 bases from V and 8 bases from J, with 10 bases in between.

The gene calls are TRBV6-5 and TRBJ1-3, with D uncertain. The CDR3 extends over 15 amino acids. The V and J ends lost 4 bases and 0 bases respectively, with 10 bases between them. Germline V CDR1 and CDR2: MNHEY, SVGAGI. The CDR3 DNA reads TGTGCCAGCAGTTTAACCGCCGGCTCTGGAAACACCATATATTTT. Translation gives CASSLTAGSGNTIYF.

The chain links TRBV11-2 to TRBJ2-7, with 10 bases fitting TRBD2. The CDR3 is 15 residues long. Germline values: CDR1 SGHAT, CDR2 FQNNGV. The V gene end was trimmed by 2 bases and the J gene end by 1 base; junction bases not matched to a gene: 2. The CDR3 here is CASSLLAGVSYEQYF. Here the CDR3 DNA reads TGTGCCAGCAGCTTACTAGCGGGGGTTTCCTACGAGCAGTACTTC.

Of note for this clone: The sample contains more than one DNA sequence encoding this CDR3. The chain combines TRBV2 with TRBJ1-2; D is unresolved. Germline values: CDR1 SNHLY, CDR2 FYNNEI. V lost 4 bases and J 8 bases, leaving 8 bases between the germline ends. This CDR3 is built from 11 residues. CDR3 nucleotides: TGTGCCAGCAGTGTTAGGAGAGGCTACACCTTC. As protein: CASSVRRGYTF.

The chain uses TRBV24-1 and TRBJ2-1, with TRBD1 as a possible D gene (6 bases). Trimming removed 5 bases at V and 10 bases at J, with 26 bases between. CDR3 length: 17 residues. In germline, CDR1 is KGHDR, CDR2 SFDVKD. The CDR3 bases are TGTGCCACCAGTGTGTTTGGAACTGACAGGTCACCTGAAGAGCAGTTCTTC. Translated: CATSVFGTDRSPEEQFF.

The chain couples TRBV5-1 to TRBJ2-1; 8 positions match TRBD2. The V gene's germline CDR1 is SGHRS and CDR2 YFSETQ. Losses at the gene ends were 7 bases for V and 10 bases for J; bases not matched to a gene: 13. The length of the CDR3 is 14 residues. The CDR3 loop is CASRVGLDGGEQFF. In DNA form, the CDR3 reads TGCGCCAGCCGGGTGGGACTAGATGGGGGGGAGCAGTTCTTC.

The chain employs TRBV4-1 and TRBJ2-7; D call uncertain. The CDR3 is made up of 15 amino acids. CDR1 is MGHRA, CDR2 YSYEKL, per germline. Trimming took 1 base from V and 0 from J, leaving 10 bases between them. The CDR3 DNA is TGCGCCAGCAGCCAAGTTCGAGTAGACTCCTACGAGCAGTACTTC. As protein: CASSQVRVDSYEQYF.

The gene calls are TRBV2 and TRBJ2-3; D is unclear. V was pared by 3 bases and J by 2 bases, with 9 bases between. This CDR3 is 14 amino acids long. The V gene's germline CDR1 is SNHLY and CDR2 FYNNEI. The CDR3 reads CASSDEKNTDTQYF. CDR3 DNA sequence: TGTGCCAGCAGTGACGAGAAAAACACAGATACGCAGTATTTT.

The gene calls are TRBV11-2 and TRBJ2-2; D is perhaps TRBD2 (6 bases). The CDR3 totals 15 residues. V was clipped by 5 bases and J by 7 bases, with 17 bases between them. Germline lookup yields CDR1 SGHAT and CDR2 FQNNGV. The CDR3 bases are TGTGCCAGCAGCCGAACGGAGGGAGTTGTCGGGGAGCTGTTTTTT. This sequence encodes CASSRTEGVVGELFF.

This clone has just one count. CDR3 sequence reads: CASRPDREETQYF. As DNA, the CDR3 is TGTGCCAGCAGACCGGACAGAGAAGAGACCCAGTACTTC. The rearrangement joins TRBV12-3 or TRBV12-4 to TRBJ2-5; a possible D gene is TRBD1 (6 bases). The CDR3 is 13 amino acids. Trimming cost V 6 bases and J 3 bases, with 11 bases left between them.

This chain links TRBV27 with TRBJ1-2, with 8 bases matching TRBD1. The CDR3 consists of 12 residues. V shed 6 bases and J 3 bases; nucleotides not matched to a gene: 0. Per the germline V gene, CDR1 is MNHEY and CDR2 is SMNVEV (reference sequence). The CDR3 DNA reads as TGTGCCAGCAGGGACAGGGACTATGGCTACACCTTC. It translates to CASRDRDYGYTF.

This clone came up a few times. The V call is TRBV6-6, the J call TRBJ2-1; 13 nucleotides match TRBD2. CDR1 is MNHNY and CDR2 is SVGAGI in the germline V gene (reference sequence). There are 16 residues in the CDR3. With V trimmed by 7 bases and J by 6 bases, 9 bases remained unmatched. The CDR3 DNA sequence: TGTGCCAGCAAAAGTACTACTAGCGGGAGGGCCAATGAGCAGTTCTTC. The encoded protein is CASKSTTSGRANEQFF.